This T cell receptor beta chain was identified during a study of neurological immune-mediated disorders. This clonotype is categorized as medium-sized. Antigen specificity is unknown. A junction end diverges from the germline sequence, so it may reflect a read error. This CDR3 spans 14 amino acids. From germline, CDR1 is SSHAT and CDR2 FNYEAQ (reference sequence). General study results and limits: HTLV-1-associated myelopathy showed the most TCR clonal expansion; multiple sclerosis the least, below healthy controls. TCR-beta repertoires seemed private in all groups, with no expanded CDR3 amino acid sequences shared.

The time point was: technical triplicate 2. TCRdb fed the 5' RACE reads into MiXCR, producing one record per CDR3 protein. The sample shows more than 30,000 distinct CDR3 sequences, 13% of them seen only once. The rearrangement joins TRBV7-7 to TRBJ2-2; 7 nucleotides align to TRBD2. This clonotype was obtained from a female donor with HTLV-1-associated myelopathy (HAM/TSP). Sequencing was done on a sample of CD4+ T cells from blood. CDR3 sequence (DNA): TGTGCTAGCAGCACTAGCGCGAACACCGGGGAGCTGTTTTTT. Translated, it gives CASSTSANTGELFF.